The sequence of this TCR beta chain was determined in a study of blood T cell repertoires in COVID-19. The trim removed 2 bases at V and 10 bases at J, leaving 4 bases unmatched. The CDR3 is 12 residues long. Germline V CDR1 and CDR2: SGHRS, YFSETQ. Authors' processing steps: By means of reference gene primer amplification, nucleated cell counts were estimated. Repertoires were generated with immunoSEQ multiplex PCR, while TCRdb's copy carries only in-frame clones and drops some. V, J and clone size were drawn from that table, and D and trimming were deduced from the DNA. The sample shows approximately 89,000 clones, about four fifths of them seen only once.

The clonotype originates from a human donor in a cohort sampled during active COVID-19. The V call is TRBV5-1, the J call TRBJ1-1; TRBD1 agrees at 8 bases. The sample comprised peripheral blood. Written as DNA, the CDR3 is TGCGCCAGCAGCTTTTCCGGGACAGGAGCTTTCTTT. Protein product: CASSFSGTGAFF. Variable domain in full (rest from reference TRBV5-1 and TRBJ1-1): KAGVTQTPRYLIKTRGQQVTLSCSPISGHRSVSWYQQTPGQGLQFLFEYFSETQRNKGNFPGRFSGRQFSNSRSEMNVSTLELGDSALYLCASSFSGTGAFFGQGTRLTVV.